The clone carrying this TCR beta chain was observed many times. Its specificity is unknown. This sample stems from a study of T cells in Graves' hyperthyroidism and ophthalmopathy. Study-wide context: Peripheral blood was secured at the point of initial diagnosis, before any treatment. General study results and limits: The model forecast ophthalmopathy, anticipating it by a median around 6.4 months before onset.

Uncontrolled infection, other autoimmune disease, pregnancy and lactation each barred patients from inclusion. The J segment lost 3 bases and the V segment lost 2 bases, leaving 18 bases of the junction unmatched. The CDR3 covers 18 residues. Germline CDR1 and CDR2: DFQATT and SNEGSKA (reference sequence). Regions amplified from RNA transcripts were the TCR beta CDR3 regions. HTBI primers were the set used in a first-round RT-PCR of the TCR CDR3. Via MiXCR, TCRdb re-called the multiplex PCR reads, giving one row per CDR3 protein. The profile shows under 350,000 distinct CDR3 sequences, around 23% of them singletons.

V gene TRBV20-1 combines with J gene TRBJ2-5; TRBD2 matches 7 bases. Sequenced input: blood. The TCR comes from a woman aged 45-65 years with Graves' hyperthyroidism. The CDR3 is CSARSPNAFSSGKETQYF. In DNA form, the CDR3 reads TGCAGTGCTAGATCCCCGAATGCGTTTTCTAGCGGCAAAGAGACCCAGTACTTC.